Below are 29 T cell receptor beta chains sequenced from a single sample in a study of radiotherapy plus CTLA-4 blockade in lung cancer. TCRdb's copy holds only in-frame clones and misses some; the assay was immunoSEQ multiplex PCR. The table records around 14,000 clones, 55% to 80% of them present only once. The material sequenced was peripheral blood, taken from a patient treated with radiotherapy plus ipilimumab. The receptors stem from a human donor with non-small cell lung cancer whose response to radiotherapy plus ipilimumab could not be evaluated.

Points on this clone: A read error may account for a junction end that differs from germline. J is TRBJ2-7 and V is TRBV7-6, with 10 nucleotides matching TRBD1. This CDR3 is 14 amino acids long. Germline V lookup: CDR1 SGHVS, CDR2 FNYEAQ. The CDR3 nucleotides are TGTGCCAGCACCTTAGGTGGGACAGGGGACGAGCAGTACTTC. Translated, it gives CASTLGGTGDEQYF.

The chain has TRBV19 and TRBJ2-7; 9 bases line up with TRBD1. With 8 bases clipped from V and 7 bases from J, the junction kept 9 bases outside the gene matches. Germline V lookup: CDR1 LNHDA, CDR2 SQIVND (reference sequence). CDR3 length: 13 residues. CDR3 in amino acids: CASSLGTGREQYV. In DNA form, the CDR3 reads TGTGCCAGTTCCCTCGGGACAGGGAGAGAGCAGTACGTC.

The DNA for the CDR3 is TGTGCCAGCAGTGAAGCGGGACTAGCTACAGATACGCAGTATTTT. Residues: CASSEAGLATDTQYF. This chain joins TRBV25-1 and TRBJ2-3; TRBD2 matches 9 bases. The CDR3 is 15 residues long. With V trimmed by 2 bases and J by 3 bases, 3 bases remained unmatched. Germline CDR1 and CDR2: MGHDK and SYGVNS.

This chain links TRBV7-8 with TRBJ2-7; 7 positions agree with TRBD2. The junction had 4 bases not matched to a gene; V was cut back by 2 bases and J by 3 bases. The CDR3 is 14 residues long. Germline CDR1 is SGHVS and CDR2 is FQNEAQ. The CDR3 DNA is TGTGCCAGCAGCTTAAAGGGAGGGCTCTACGAGCAGTACGTC. Encoded protein: CASSLKGGLYEQYV.

The CDR3 sequence is CASSVPQGGGPPDTQYF. DNA of the CDR3: TGTGCCAGCAGCGTCCCTCAAGGCGGGGGGCCCCCAGATACGCAGTATTTT. V and J are TRBV9 and TRBJ2-3; TRBD2 matches at 8 bases. There are 17 residues in the CDR3. The germline V gene encodes CDR1 SGDLS and CDR2 YYNGEE. J lost 4 bases, V lost 2 bases, and 12 bases had no gene match.

This chain's CDR3 is CASSRGGQPQHF. Written as DNA, the CDR3 is TGTGCCAGCAGCAGGGGCGGTCAGCCCCAGCATTTT. This chain connects TRBV2 to TRBJ1-5; D may be TRBD1 (6 bases). Germline CDR1 SNHLY, CDR2 FYNNEI. The V end was cut by 6 bases, the J end by 6 bases, with 9 bases between. The CDR3 covers 12 residues. The full variable domain, rest sourced from reference TRBV2 and TRBJ1-5, is EPEVTQTPSHQVTQMGQEVILRCVPISNHLYFYWYRQILGQKVEFLVSFYNNEISEKSEIFDDQFSVERPDGSNFTLKIRSTKLEDSAMYFCASSRGGQPQHFGDGTRLSIL.

The chain links TRBV11-2 to TRBJ2-2; a weak D match, TRBD1 (6 bases). In germline, CDR1 is SGHAT, CDR2 FQNNGV. The CDR3 covers 17 residues. V shed 7 bases and J shed 5 bases, with 23 bases lying between them. CDR3 sequence reads: CASTLKRVGAGTGELFF. The CDR3 DNA reads as TGTGCCAGCACCCTCAAAAGAGTGGGGGCAGGGACCGGGGAGCTGTTTTTT. Looking up the rest from reference TRBV11-2 and TRBJ2-2 gives the full variable domain: EAGVAQSPRYKIIEKRQSVAFWCNPISGHATLYWYQQILGQGPKLLIQFQNNGVVDDSQLPKDRFSAERLKGVDSTLKIQPAKLEDSAVYLCASTLKRVGAGTGELFFGEGSRLTVL.

The V call is TRBV7-2, the J call TRBJ2-5; weak D call: TRBD1 (6 bases). Trimming stripped 1 base from V and 8 bases from J, with 14 bases between. The germline CDR1 and CDR2 sequences are SGHTA and FQGNSA. This CDR3 is built from 14 residues. CDR3 sequence reads: CASSLEGTKNTQYF. The CDR3 bases are TGTGCCAGCAGCTTAGAAGGGACAAAGAATACCCAGTACTTC.

The V gene is TRBV5-1, the J gene TRBJ2-3, with TRBD1 as a possible D gene (6 bases). The length of the CDR3 is 15 residues. Trimming left V 0 bases short and J 4 bases short, with 12 bases between. The germline V gene has CDR1 SGHRS and CDR2 YFSETQ. CDR3 amino acids: CASSLALGAPDTQYF. CDR3 nucleotides: TGCGCCAGCAGCTTGGCCTTGGGGGCCCCAGATACGCAGTATTTT.

The J gene is TRBJ2-7, the V gene TRBV6-1, with 7 bases fitting TRBD2. V lost 7 bases, J lost 3 bases, and 9 bases stayed unmatched. The CDR3 totals 14 residues. Germline V gene sequence: CDR1 MNHNS, CDR2 SASEGT. The chain's CDR3 is CASMARGEGYEQYF. The CDR3 bases are TGTGCCAGCATGGCCCGGGGGGAAGGCTACGAGCAGTACTTC.

This clone was seen a handful of times. The chain joins TRBV4-3 to TRBJ2-3, with D perhaps matching TRBD1 (6 bases). The V end was cut by 0 bases, the J end by 4 bases, with 14 bases between. CDR3 size: 16 residues. Looked up from germline, CDR1 is LGHNA and CDR2 is YSLEER. The CDR3 sequence: CASSQEATGGPDTQYF. The DNA for the CDR3 is TGCGCCAGCAGCCAAGAGGCGACAGGAGGCCCAGATACGCAGTATTTT.

This chain joins TRBV18 and TRBJ1-1; 7 nucleotides align to TRBD1. This CDR3 contains 14 residues. With 5 bases clipped from V and 1 base from J, the junction kept 4 bases outside the gene matches. Per germline, CDR1 KGHSH and CDR2 LQKENI. The DNA of the CDR3 is TGTGCCAGCTCAGAACAGGGGTGGAACACTGAAGCTTTCTTT. Protein product: CASSEQGWNTEAFF.

The chain uses TRBV6-5 and TRBJ1-1; TRBD1 is a possible D gene (6 bases). Per germline, CDR1 MNHEY and CDR2 SVGAGI. CDR3 length: 15 amino acids. Trimming stripped 2 bases from V and 4 bases from J, with 14 bases between. The CDR3 loop is CASSYAEQGITEAFF. The CDR3 DNA follows: TGTGCCAGCAGTTACGCCGAACAGGGAATCACTGAAGCTTTCTTT.

The V and J genes are TRBV5-8 and TRBJ2-1; no clear D gene. The CDR3 spans 15 residues. Per the germline V gene, CDR1 is SGHTS and CDR2 is YDEGEE. The ends were cut back, 4 bases at V and 5 bases at J, with 16 bases in the middle. CDR3 amino acids: CASSPYGEVNNEQFF. CDR3 DNA sequence: TGTGCCAGCAGCCCCTATGGCGAGGTAAACAATGAGCAGTTCTTC.

This clone has just a few counts. The chain couples TRBV7-2 to TRBJ1-1; the D is unclear. CDR1 is SGHTA and CDR2 is FQGNSA in the germline V gene. CDR3 size: 13 residues. The V end was cut by 1 base, the J end by 7 bases, with 10 bases between. The CDR3 bases are TGTGCCAGCAGCTTAGGTCACGGGAATGAAGCTTTCTTT. This encodes CASSLGHGNEAFF.

This chain links TRBV15 with TRBJ2-1; D not certain. This CDR3 has 13 residues. Trimming took off 5 bases at V and 4 bases at J, with 9 bases between the two ends. The V gene's germline CDR1 is LNHNV and CDR2 YYDKDF (reference sequence). The CDR3 DNA is TGTGCCACCAGCCCCTCTCGGTACAATGAGCAGTTCTTC. Its protein is CATSPSRYNEQFF.

The chain employs TRBV12-5 and TRBJ2-3; D is uncertain. V lost 6 bases, J lost 0 bases, and 4 bases lay in between. The CDR3 has 12 amino acids. The germline gives CDR1 LGHNT, CDR2 FRNRAP. CDR3 residues: CASGLSTDTQYF. CDR3 nucleotide sequence: TGTGCTAGTGGACTGAGCACAGATACGCAGTATTTT.

The V and J genes are TRBV4-1 and TRBJ1-2, with D tentatively TRBD1 (6 bases). The V end was cut by 1 base, the J end by 5 bases, with 8 bases between. Germline CDR1 MGHRA, CDR2 YSYEKL. The length of the CDR3 is 13 residues. This CDR3 is CASSQGQGYGYTF. The DNA of the CDR3 is TGCGCCAGCAGCCAAGGGCAGGGGTATGGCTACACCTTC.

Of note for this clone: The identical CDR3 is also encoded by other nucleotide sequences in the sample. The chain has TRBV2 and TRBJ1-2; 9 bases map to TRBD1. Trimming removed 6 bases from V and 3 bases from J; junction bases left unmatched: 2. This CDR3 is 13 amino acids long. Germline CDR1 is SNHLY and CDR2 is FYNNEI. DNA for the CDR3: TGTGCCAGCAGGGGACAGGGAGACTATGGCTACACCTTC. Its protein is CASRGQGDYGYTF.

The V and J genes are TRBV10-3 and TRBJ2-3; D remains ambiguous. V was cut by 2 bases and J by 4 bases, with 10 bases left in between. This CDR3 contains 14 residues. The germline CDR1 and CDR2 sequences are ENHRY and SYGVKD. The CDR3 DNA is TGTGCCATCAGTGAGAATTATGAGGCAGATACGCAGTATTTT. Its protein is CAISENYEADTQYF.

The chain is built from TRBV5-4 and TRBJ1-1, with TRBD1 identical over 7 bases. This CDR3 has 14 amino acids. Trimming at V came to 4 bases and at J to 2 bases, leaving 5 bases not matched to a gene. Germline V lookup: CDR1 SGHNT, CDR2 YYREEE (reference sequence). CDR3 sequence (DNA): TGTGCCAGCAGCCCGGGGACAGTAAACACTGAAGCTTTCTTT. Protein: CASSPGTVNTEAFF. Together with reference TRBV5-4 and TRBJ1-1, the CDR3 gives the full variable domain: ETGVTQSPTHLIKTRGQQVTLRCSSQSGHNTVSWYQQALGQGPQFIFQYYREEENGRGNFPPRFSGLQFPNYSSELNVNALELDDSALYLCASSPGTVNTEAFFGQGTRLTVV.

The table lists this clone with a few counts. It is likely a read error: a sequence one base away is far more abundant. The CDR3 coding sequence is TGTGCCAGCAGCTCGAGGGGGGGCTCTGGAAACACCATATATTTT. It translates to CASSSRGGSGNTIYF. The chain links TRBV5-6 to TRBJ1-3; a weak D match, TRBD1 (6 bases). This CDR3 region has 15 residues. CDR1 and CDR2 from the germline V gene are SGHDT and YYEEEE. V lost 3 bases, J lost 0 bases, and 10 bases lay in between.

The genes are TRBV5-6 and TRBJ1-6; 8 nucleotides line up with TRBD1. With V trimmed by 0 bases and J by 8 bases, 7 bases remained unmatched. The CDR3 is 16 residues long. The germline V gene has CDR1 SGHDT and CDR2 YYEEEE. CDR3 DNA sequence: TGTGCCAGCAGCTTGGTCGACAGGGGTTGGGATTCACCCCTCCACTTT. Encoded protein: CASSLVDRGWDSPLHF.

The chain recombines TRBV6-6 with TRBJ1-6; possible D gene TRBD1, 6 bases. In germline, CDR1 is MNHNY, CDR2 SVGAGI (reference sequence). Trimming pared 6 bases from V and 6 bases from J, leaving 12 bases between. The CDR3 runs to 14 residues. For the CDR3, the DNA is TGTGCCAGCAGACAGGGTTCCCTTAATTCACCCCTCCACTTT. This sequence encodes CASRQGSLNSPLHF.

This chain joins TRBV5-1 and TRBJ1-1; 9 nucleotides match TRBD1. Germline-derived CDR1 and CDR2 are SGHRS and YFSETQ. With 4 bases clipped from V and 7 bases from J, the junction kept 5 bases outside the gene matches. The CDR3 sequence is 13 residues long. The CDR3 nucleotides are TGCGCCAGCAGCACACAGGGGGCTGATGAAGCTTTCTTT. Protein sequence: CASSTQGADEAFF.

The gene calls are TRBV7-2 and TRBJ2-3; TRBD2 matches 7 bases. The V and J ends lost 1 base and 6 bases, in that order; junction bases with no gene match: 7. The CDR3 extends over 15 amino acids. In germline, CDR1 is SGHTA, CDR2 FQGNSA. Here the CDR3 reads CASSLESTLADTQYF. CDR3 nucleotide sequence: TGTGCCAGCAGCTTAGAGAGCACACTAGCGGATACGCAGTATTTT.

The V call is TRBV5-1, the J call TRBJ2-3; TRBD2 is a possible D gene (6 bases). Germline V CDR1 and CDR2: SGHRS, YFSETQ. CDR3 length: 14 residues. Trimming took 0 bases from V and 6 from J, leaving 11 bases between them. CDR3 in DNA: TGCGCCAGCAGCTTGGGACTAGATGGTGATACGCAGTATTTT. Residues: CASSLGLDGDTQYF.

The rearrangement uses TRBV6-6 and TRBJ1-2, with TRBD1 as a possible D gene (5 bases). Trimming took 6 bases from V and 8 from J, leaving 10 bases between them. Germline V gives CDR1 MNHNY, CDR2 SVGAGI (reference sequence). This CDR3 spans 11 amino acids. CDR3 region: CASRGVMGYTF. In DNA, the CDR3 is TGTGCCAGCAGAGGGGTTATGGGCTACACCTTC.

This clone was recorded a few times. This rearrangement joins TRBV5-5 to TRBJ1-3; TRBD1 might be the D (5 bases). CDR3 size: 16 residues. V was pared by 0 bases and J by 3 bases, with 13 bases between. CDR1 and CDR2 (germline): SGHKS, YYEKEE (reference sequence). CDR3 protein: CASSLVGQGGGNTIYF. The CDR3, as DNA: TGTGCCAGCAGCTTGGTTGGGCAGGGAGGTGGAAACACCATATATTTT.